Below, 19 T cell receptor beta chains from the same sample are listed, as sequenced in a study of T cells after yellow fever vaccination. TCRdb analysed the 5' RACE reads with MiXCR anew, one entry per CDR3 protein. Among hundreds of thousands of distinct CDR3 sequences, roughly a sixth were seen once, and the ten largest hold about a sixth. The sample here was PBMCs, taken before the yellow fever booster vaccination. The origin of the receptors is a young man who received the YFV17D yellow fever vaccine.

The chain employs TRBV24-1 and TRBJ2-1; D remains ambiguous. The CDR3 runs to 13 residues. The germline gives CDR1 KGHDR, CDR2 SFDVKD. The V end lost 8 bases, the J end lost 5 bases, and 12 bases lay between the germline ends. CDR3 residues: CATNGGINNEQFF. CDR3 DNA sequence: TGTGCCACCAACGGCGGCATAAACAATGAGCAGTTCTTC.

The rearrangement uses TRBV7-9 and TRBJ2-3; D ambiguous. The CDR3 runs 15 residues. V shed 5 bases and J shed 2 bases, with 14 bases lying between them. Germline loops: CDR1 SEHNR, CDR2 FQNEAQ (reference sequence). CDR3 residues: CASSPPIAYTDTQYF. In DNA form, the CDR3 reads TGTGCCAGCAGCCCCCCCATAGCATACACAGATACGCAGTATTTT.

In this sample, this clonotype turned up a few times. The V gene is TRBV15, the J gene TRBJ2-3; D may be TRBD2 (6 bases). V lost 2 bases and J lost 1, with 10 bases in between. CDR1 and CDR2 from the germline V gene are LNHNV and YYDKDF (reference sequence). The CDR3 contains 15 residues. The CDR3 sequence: CATSRRTTGTDTQYF. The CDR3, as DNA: TGTGCCACCAGCAGAAGGACTACGGGCACAGATACGCAGTATTTT.

The CDR3: CASSFLDQNTGELFF. CDR3 DNA sequence: TGTGCCAGCAGCTTCCTGGACCAAAACACCGGGGAGCTGTTTTTT. The chain combines TRBV7-9 with TRBJ2-2; D not resolved. The CDR3 is 15 amino acids. Deletions cut 3 bases from V and 2 bases from J, with 10 bases between. CDR1 is SEHNR, CDR2 FQNEAQ, per germline (reference sequence). Using reference TRBV7-9 and TRBJ2-2 for the parts outside the CDR3, the full variable domain is DTGVSQNPRHKITKRGQNVTFRCDPISEHNRLYWYRQTLGQGPEFLTYFQNEAQLEKSRLLSDRFSAERPKGSFSTLEIQRTEQGDSAMYLCASSFLDQNTGELFFGEGSRLTVL.

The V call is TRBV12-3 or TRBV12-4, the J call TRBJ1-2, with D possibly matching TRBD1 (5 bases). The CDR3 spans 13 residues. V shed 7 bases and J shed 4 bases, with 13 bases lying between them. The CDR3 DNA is TGTGCCAGCACCGTCCCAGGGTTCTATGGCTACACCTTC. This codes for CASTVPGFYGYTF.

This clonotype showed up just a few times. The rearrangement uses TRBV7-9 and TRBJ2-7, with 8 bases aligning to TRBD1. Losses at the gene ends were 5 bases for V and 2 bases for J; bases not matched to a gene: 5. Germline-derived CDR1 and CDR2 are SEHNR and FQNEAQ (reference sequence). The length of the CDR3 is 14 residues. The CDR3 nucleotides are TGTGCCAGCAGCGTCAGGGGGCCTCCCTACGAGCAGTACGTC. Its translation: CASSVRGPPYEQYV.

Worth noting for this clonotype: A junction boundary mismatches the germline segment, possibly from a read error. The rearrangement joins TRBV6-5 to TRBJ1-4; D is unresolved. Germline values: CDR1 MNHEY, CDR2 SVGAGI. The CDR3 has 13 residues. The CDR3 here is CATSSITNEKLFF. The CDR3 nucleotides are TGTGCCACCAGTTCAATAACTAATGAAAAACTGTTTTTT.

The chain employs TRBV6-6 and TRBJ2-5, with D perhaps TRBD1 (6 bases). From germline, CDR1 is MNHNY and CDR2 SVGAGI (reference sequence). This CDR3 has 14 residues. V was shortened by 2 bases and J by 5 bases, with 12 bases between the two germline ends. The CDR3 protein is CASSYAQGGETQYF. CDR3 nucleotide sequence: TGTGCCAGCAGTTACGCACAGGGCGGGGAGACCCAGTACTTC.

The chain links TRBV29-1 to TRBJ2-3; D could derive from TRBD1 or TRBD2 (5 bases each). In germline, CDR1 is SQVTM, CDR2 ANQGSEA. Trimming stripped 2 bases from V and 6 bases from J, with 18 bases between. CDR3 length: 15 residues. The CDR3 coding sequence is TGCAGCGTTGAATGGGCCGGGGACCTTACTGATACGCAGTATTTT. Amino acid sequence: CSVEWAGDLTDTQYF.

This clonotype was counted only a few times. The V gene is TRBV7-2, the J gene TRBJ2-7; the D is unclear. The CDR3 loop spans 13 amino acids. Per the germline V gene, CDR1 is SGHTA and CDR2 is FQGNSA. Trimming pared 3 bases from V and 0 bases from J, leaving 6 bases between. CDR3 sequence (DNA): TGTGCCAGCAGCTTTGGATACTCCTACGAGCAGTACTTC. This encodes CASSFGYSYEQYF.

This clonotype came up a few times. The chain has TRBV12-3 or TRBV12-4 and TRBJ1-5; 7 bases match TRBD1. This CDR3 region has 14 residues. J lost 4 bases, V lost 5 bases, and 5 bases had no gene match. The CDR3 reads CASSLRGENQPQHF. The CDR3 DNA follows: TGTGCCAGCAGTCTCAGGGGGGAAAATCAGCCCCAGCATTTT.

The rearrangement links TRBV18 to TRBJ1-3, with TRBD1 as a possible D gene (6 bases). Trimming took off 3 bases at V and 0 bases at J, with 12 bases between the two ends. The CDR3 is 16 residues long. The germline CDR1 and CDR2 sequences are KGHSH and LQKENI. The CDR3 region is CASSPRQDFSGNTIYF. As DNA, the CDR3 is TGTGCCAGCTCACCCCGACAGGACTTCTCTGGAAACACCATATATTTT.

This CDR3 reads CAPPDEQYF. In nucleotides, the CDR3 is TGTGCCCCCCCCGACGAGCAGTACTTC. This rearrangement joins TRBV27 to TRBJ2-7; D call uncertain. Trimming left V 11 bases short and J 5 bases short, with 7 bases between. Germline loops: CDR1 MNHEY, CDR2 SMNVEV (reference sequence). The CDR3 sequence is 9 residues long.

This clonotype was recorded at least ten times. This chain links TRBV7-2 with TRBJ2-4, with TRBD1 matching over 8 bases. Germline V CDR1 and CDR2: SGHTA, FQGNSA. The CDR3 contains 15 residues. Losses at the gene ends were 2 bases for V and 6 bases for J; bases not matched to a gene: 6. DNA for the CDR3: TGTGCCAGCAGCTTAAGAGGACAGGGAGGAAACATTCAGTACTTC. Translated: CASSLRGQGGNIQYF.

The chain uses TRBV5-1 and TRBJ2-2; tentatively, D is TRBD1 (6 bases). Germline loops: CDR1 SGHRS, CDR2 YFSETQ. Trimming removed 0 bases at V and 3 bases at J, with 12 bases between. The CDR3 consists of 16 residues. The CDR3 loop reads CASSLAPEGDTGELFF. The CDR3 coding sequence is TGCGCCAGCAGCTTGGCCCCAGAGGGGGACACCGGGGAGCTGTTTTTT.

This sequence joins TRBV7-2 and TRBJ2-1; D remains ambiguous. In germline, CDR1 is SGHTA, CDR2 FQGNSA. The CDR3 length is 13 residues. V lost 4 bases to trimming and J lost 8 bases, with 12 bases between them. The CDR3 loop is CASSSPMGHEQFF. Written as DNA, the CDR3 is TGTGCCAGCAGCTCCCCCATGGGCCATGAGCAGTTCTTC.

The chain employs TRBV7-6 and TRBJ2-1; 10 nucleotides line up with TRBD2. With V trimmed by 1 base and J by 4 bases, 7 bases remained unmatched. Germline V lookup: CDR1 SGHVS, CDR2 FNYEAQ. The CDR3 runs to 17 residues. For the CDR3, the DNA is TGTGCCAGCAGCTTAGACGGTCCTAGCGGGGGATACAATGAGCAGTTCTTC. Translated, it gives CASSLDGPSGGYNEQFF.

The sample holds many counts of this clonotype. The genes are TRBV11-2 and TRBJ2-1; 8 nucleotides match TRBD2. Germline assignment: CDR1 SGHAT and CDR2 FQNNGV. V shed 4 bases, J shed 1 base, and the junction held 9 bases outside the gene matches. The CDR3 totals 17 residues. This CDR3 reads CASSSGPGLGSYNEQFF. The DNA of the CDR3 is TGTGCCAGCAGCTCCGGCCCGGGACTAGGGTCCTACAATGAGCAGTTCTTC. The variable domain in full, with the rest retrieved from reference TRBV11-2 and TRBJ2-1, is EAGVAQSPRYKIIEKRQSVAFWCNPISGHATLYWYQQILGQGPKLLIQFQNNGVVDDSQLPKDRFSAERLKGVDSTLKIQPAKLEDSAVYLCASSSGPGLGSYNEQFFGPGTRLTVL.

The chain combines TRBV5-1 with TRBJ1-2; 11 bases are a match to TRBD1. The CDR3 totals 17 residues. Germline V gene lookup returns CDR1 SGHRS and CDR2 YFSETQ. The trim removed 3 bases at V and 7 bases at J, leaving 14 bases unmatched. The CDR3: CASSSYQTGTGGTGYTF. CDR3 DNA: TGCGCCAGCAGCTCCTATCAAACCGGGACAGGGGGAACTGGCTACACCTTC. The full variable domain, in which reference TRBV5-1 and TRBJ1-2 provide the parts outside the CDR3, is KAGVTQTPRYLIKTRGQQVTLSCSPISGHRSVSWYQQTPGQGLQFLFEYFSETQRNKGNFPGRFSGRQFSNSRSEMNVSTLELGDSALYLCASSSYQTGTGGTGYTFGSGTRLTVV.